This entry features one T cell receptor beta chain sequence. Its antigen is not identified. These data belong to a study of CD8+ T cells in alopecia areata. Regarding the study as a whole: Patients shared TCRs less clearly than mice did, possibly owing to HLA.

Trimming took 1 base from V and 6 from J, leaving 7 bases between them. Germline lookup yields CDR1 SGHRS and CDR2 YFSETQ. The CDR3 consists of 13 residues. Indicated treatment: oral pan-JAK inhibitor, 5-10 mg twice daily. Sorted populations comprised CD4+ and CD8+ T cells obtained from PBMCs. TCR sequencing used cDNA made by reverse transcription of extracted RNA. Generated by immunoSEQ multiplex PCR, the TCRdb table keeps only in-frame clones and is missing some. The sample lists some 190,000 clones; 40% to 65% were seen once. The rearrangement joins TRBV5-1 to TRBJ2-2, with D perhaps matching TRBD2 (5 bases). This TCR was recovered from a human donor with alopecia areata. The material sequenced was CD8+ T cells sorted from blood, taken at roughly week 53, from a patient treated with tofacitinib. CDR3 in DNA: TGCGCCAGCAGCTTGCGGGGAGCCGGGGAGCTGTTTTTT. Translation: CASSLRGAGELFF.